This T cell receptor (beta chain) was documented in a study of Ad26.COV2.S vaccination and SARS-CoV-2 variants. Study-wide context: In the study, Ad26.COV2.S was injected intramuscularly once, or twice 56 days apart. Broader study findings: Comparable non-spike TCR breadth was observed in vaccine and placebo recipients.

Assay: immunoSEQ multiplex PCR; the TCRdb copy retains only in-frame clones and omits some. The data show roughly 700,000 clones, 70% to 90% seen once. The CDR3 consists of 14 residues. The V end was cut by 4 bases, the J end by 5 bases, with 14 bases between. Germline V gene sequence: CDR1 LNHNV, CDR2 YYDKDF (reference sequence). Indicated treatment: some 19 received Ad26.COV2.S at low or high dose, single or two shots; about 5 received placebo; per-sample allocation not given. Sampling happened 63 days after the first vaccine or placebo injection. An adult aged 18-55 years in Boston served as the donor. Expression of Wuhan-strain SARS-CoV-2 spike came from the Ad26 vector that formed the vaccine. A note on this clone: Its antigen is currently unknown.

The V gene is TRBV15, the J gene TRBJ1-1; TRBD1 might be the D (6 bases). Sequences were derived from peripheral blood, sampled in a trial of Ad26.COV2.S vaccine versus placebo. The TCR comes from a person between 18 and 59 years old who received the Ad26.COV2.S COVID-19 vaccine or a placebo. DNA for the CDR3: TGTGCCACCAGCAACGGGGGGGCCTCTACTGAAGCTTTCTTT. Amino acid sequence: CATSNGGASTEAFF.